This T cell receptor beta chain derives from a study of shared clonotypes between healthy human individuals. Investigators spread the genomic DNA of each subset evenly over several immunoSEQ plates. Here immunoSEQ multiplex PCR was the method, and the copy in TCRdb shows in-frame clones only, minus some. This table holds approximately 350,000 clones, 95% to 97% found once. This clone has a handful of counts. Within the sample, other DNA sequences also encode this same CDR3. The receptor comes from a man aged 30-40 years in good health. The sequenced sample was memory CD8+ T cells sorted from blood. This sample's subset: CD45RO+ cells pooled with CCR7-negative TemRA cells.

DNA of the CDR3: TGCGCCAGCAGCTCCGGGACAGGGGGATACGAGCAGTACTTC. Translation: CASSSGTGGYEQYF. The chain joins TRBV5-1 to TRBJ2-7; 11 nucleotides agree with TRBD1. This CDR3 has 14 amino acids. Germline V gene data show CDR1 as SGHRS and CDR2 as YFSETQ. Trimming cost V 3 bases and J 4 bases; bases outside gene matches: 3.